Listed below are T cell receptor beta chains from one sample, sequenced in a study of cytomegalovirus exposure and HLA in healthy donors. The assay was immunoSEQ multiplex PCR, and TCRdb's table has in-frame clones only and misses some. The top ten clones hold about 6.9% of a sample with around 160,000 clones, over 70% of them seen once. What was sequenced was PBMCs. Every receptor here comes from a woman in her thirties or forties in good health and CMV-seropositive. CDR3s include the opening cysteine and the closing phenylalanine or tryptophan. Fields, in order: clone size, D gene, J gene, V gene, CDR3 DNA, CDR3 protein. A D gene is named only where the DNA matches it firmly. Size is omitted from some rows. Given values are once, few, many or a class for expanded clones.

once	.	TRBJ2-7	TRBV7-9	TGTGCCAGCAGCTTGGCCGGGGGGCGGGACTACGAGCAGTACTTC	CASSLAGGRDYEQYF
once	TRBD2	TRBJ2-5	TRBV9	TGTGCCAGCAGCGTGGGACAGCGGGGGGCTGGGGAGACCCAGTACTTC	CASSVGQRGAGETQYF
.	.	TRBJ2-3	TRBV27	TGTGCCAGCAGTCCTGACTCGTTTGGCACAGATACGCAGTATTTT	CASSPDSFGTDTQYF
once	.	TRBJ2-3	TRBV4-2	TGTGCCAGCAGCCAAGATCTATGGGGGGGCCAGACTAGCACAGATACGCAGTATTTT	CASSQDLWGGQTSTDTQYF
.	TRBD1	TRBJ1-1	TRBV5-1	TGCGCCAGCAGCTTGGAAGGGACAGGGTATGGAGAAGGTACTGAAGCTTTCTTT	CASSLEGTGYGEGTEAFF
.	.	TRBJ1-1	TRBV6-5	TGTGCCAGCAGTTACTCGCTGGGGCTAAGAACTGAAGCTTTCTTT	CASSYSLGLRTEAFF
.	TRBD2	TRBJ2-1	TRBV6-5	TGTGCCAGCAGTTACACGAGCGGGGGGCTATACAATGAGCAGTTCTTC	CASSYTSGGLYNEQFF
.	TRBD2	TRBJ2-3	TRBV7-3	TGTGCCAGCAGCTCCTTTAGCGGGGGAGGGGCAGATACGCAGTATTTT	CASSSFSGGGADTQYF
.	TRBD2	TRBJ2-7	TRBV5-4	TGTGCCAGCAGCGAGGGGACTAGCGGGGGGCCCGCCTACGAGCAGTACTTC	CASSEGTSGGPAYEQYF
.	.	TRBJ1-6	TRBV19	TGTGCCAGTAGTCAACGGGGTTCTTACTCCTATAATTCACCCCTCCACTTT	CASSQRGSYSYNSPLHF
.	TRBD2	TRBJ2-3	TRBV5-1	TGCGCCAGCAGCTTGCGGCTAGCGGGGGACACAGATACGCAGTATTTT	CASSLRLAGDTDTQYF
once	TRBD1	TRBJ2-1	TRBV11-2	TGTGCCAGCAGCTCAGGGACAGGTAACAATGAGCAGTTCTTC	CASSSGTGNNEQFF
.	TRBD2	TRBJ2-1	TRBV15	TGTGCCACCAGCAGAGAACTAGCGGGGAAGAATGAGCAGTTCTTC	CATSRELAGKNEQFF
few	.	TRBJ2-2	TRBV6-1	TGTGCCAGCAGTGGCGGGACAGCGAACACCGGGGAGCTGTTTTTT	CASSGGTANTGELFF
.	TRBD2	TRBJ2-5	TRBV6-6	TGTGCCAGCAGAGCGGGGCTCCAAGAGACCCAGTACTTC	CASRAGLQETQYF
once	TRBD2	TRBJ2-1	TRBV9	TGTGCCAGCAGCGTAGTGAGCGGGGGGGTGGATGAGCAGTTCTTC	CASSVVSGGVDEQFF
.	TRBD1	TRBJ2-7	TRBV10-1	TGCGCCAGCAGCCGGGACAGGGGTTCCTACGAGCAGTACTTC	CASSRDRGSYEQYF
.	TRBD1	TRBJ1-5	TRBV6-1	TGTGCCAGCAGTACAGGGGGGTATAGCAATCAGCCCCAGCATTTT	CASSTGGYSNQPQHF
few	.	TRBJ1-2	TRBV6-6	TGTGCCAGCAGTTACTCGTCAGGCCGAGAGGGCTACACCTTC	CASSYSSGREGYTF
.	TRBD1	TRBJ1-2	TRBV2	TGTGCCAGCAGTGGACAGACAGGGATCCTTGGCTACACCTTC	CASSGQTGILGYTF
.	TRBD1	TRBJ2-3	TRBV9	TGTGCCAGCAGCTCCGGACAGGGGAAAGCAGATACGCAGTATTTT	CASSSGQGKADTQYF
few	.	TRBJ2-7	TRBV18	TGTGCCAGCTCACCACAGAGGGACGAGCAGTACTTC	CASSPQRDEQYF
.	TRBD1	TRBJ1-2	TRBV5-4	TGTGCCAGCAGCTTGACAGGGGGCAGTGGCTACACCTTC	CASSLTGGSGYTF
.	.	TRBJ2-1	TRBV4-1	TGCGCCAGCAGCCAAGCTAGCTCCCCCTACAATGAGCAGTTCTTC	CASSQASSPYNEQFF
.	.	TRBJ2-3	TRBV7-2	TGTGCCAGCAGTTATTCAGGGAATACGCAGTATTTT	CASSYSGNTQYF
.	TRBD1	TRBJ1-5	TRBV19	TGTGCCAGTAGTTCGGGACAGGGGGCATTTTTAACGGTGGGTCAGCCCCAGCATTTT	CASSSGQGAFLTVGQPQHF
.	.	TRBJ1-6	TRBV7-9	TGTGCCAGCACCTGGGCAGATTGGTATAATTCTTCACCCCTCCACTTT	CASTWADWYNSSPLHF
.	TRBD2	TRBJ2-3	TRBV13	TGTGCCAGCAGCCTCCGACTAGCGCGGGAACACACAGATACGCAGTATTTT	CASSLRLAREHTDTQYF
.	TRBD1	TRBJ1-1	TRBV6-5	TGTGCCAGCAGTTACGGGACAGGGTTCATGAACACTGAAGCTTTCTTT	CASSYGTGFMNTEAFF
.	TRBD1	TRBJ2-3	TRBV7-9	TGTGCCAGCAGCTTGACAGGGTCTGGCACAGATACGCAGTATTTT	CASSLTGSGTDTQYF
.	.	TRBJ2-7	TRBV10-1	TGCGCCAGCAGCGGGGGGCCCTCCTACGAGCAGTACTTC	CASSGGPSYEQYF
.	.	TRBJ1-1	TRBV6-5	TGTGCCTCCCAGGGGACCTCCCCGAGGGCTTTCTTT	CASQGTSPRAFF
.	.	TRBJ1-2	TRBV2	TGTGCCAGCAATTCACCAACAGCTAACTATGGCTACACCTTC	CASNSPTANYGYTF
.	.	TRBJ2-7	TRBV7-6	TGTGCCAGCAGCTCGTCCACCGGGACAGAGCAGTACTTC	CASSSSTGTEQYF
.	.	TRBJ2-1	TRBV5-1	TGCGCCAGCAGCTTGGAGCAGACAGAGGAGCAGTTCTTC	CASSLEQTEEQFF
.	.	TRBJ1-5	TRBV7-2	TGTGCCAGCAGCTTATGGGAGGGTAAGGGGGCCCAGCATTTT	CASSLWEGKGAQHF
few	TRBD1	TRBJ2-1	TRBV4-1	TGCGCCAGCAGCCAAGACAGGGGGCTAGGGGAGCAGTTCTTC	CASSQDRGLGEQFF
.	.	TRBJ2-7	TRBV5-5	TGTGCCAGCAGCTTGATCGGTAGCTCCTACGAGCAGTACTTC	CASSLIGSSYEQYF
.	.	TRBJ1-2	TRBV6-5	TGTGCCAGCAGGAATTCCGGGACGGCGGGAGGCTACACCTTC	CASRNSGTAGGYTF
.	TRBD1	TRBJ2-2	TRBV5-1	TGCGCCAGCAGCTTGGGGACAGGGGGCGGCACCGGGGAGCTGTTTTTT	CASSLGTGGGTGELFF
.	TRBD2	TRBJ2-1	TRBV5-1	TGCGCCAGCAGCTTGGACCCCCCGGTGGGACTAGCGGCCTACAATGAGCAGTTCTTC	CASSLDPPVGLAAYNEQFF
few	.	TRBJ1-5	TRBV5-1	TGCGCCAGCAGGGACGACGGGGGGCCCCAGCATTTT	CASRDDGGPQHF
.	.	TRBJ1-1	TRBV6-5	TGTGCCAGCAAACGGGGGGGGACTGAAGCTTTCTTT	CASKRGGTEAFF
.	.	TRBJ1-1	TRBV15	TGTGCCACCAGCAGCGGGGGCACTGAAGCTTTCTTT	CATSSGGTEAFF
.	.	TRBJ1-2	TRBV5-5	TGTGCCAGCAGCTCCGAAGGGGGTTCCCGGGGTGGCTACACCTTC	CASSSEGGSRGGYTF
.	TRBD1	TRBJ1-2	TRBV5-1	TGCGCCAGCAGCTTGACTGGACAGGGAGTGAATGGCTACACCTTC	CASSLTGQGVNGYTF
.	.	TRBJ1-2	TRBV28	TGTGCCAGCAGTTTAGGCGGGGGGGGACCCTATGGCTACACCTTC	CASSLGGGGPYGYTF
.	TRBD1	TRBJ1-2	TRBV7-9	TGTTCCAGCAGCTTCCGGGACAGCTATGGCTACACCTTC	CSSSFRDSYGYTF